This T cell receptor beta chain was captured in a study of blood T cell repertoires in COVID-19. Background on the study: Researchers got acute and convalescent COVID-19 samples from the United States, Italy and Spain. Nucleic acid was either cDNA or gDNA, and it came from T cells, B-cell-depleted T cells, or PBMCs.

The data were produced by immunoSEQ multiplex PCR, yet TCRdb's version contains in-frame clones alone and is incomplete. The sample has 55,000 to 80,000 clones; around 84% are singletons. V lost 0 bases, J lost 3 bases, and 6 bases lay in between. Per germline, CDR1 SGHRS and CDR2 YFSETQ. The CDR3 is 13 residues long. The source material was peripheral blood. This chain connects TRBV5-1 to TRBJ2-5, with D perhaps TRBD1 (5 bases). This receptor was obtained from an older woman with acute or convalescent COVID-19. The CDR3 DNA is TGCGCCAGCAGCTTGGGGGGCAAAGAGACCCAGTACTTC. Its translation is CASSLGGKETQYF.